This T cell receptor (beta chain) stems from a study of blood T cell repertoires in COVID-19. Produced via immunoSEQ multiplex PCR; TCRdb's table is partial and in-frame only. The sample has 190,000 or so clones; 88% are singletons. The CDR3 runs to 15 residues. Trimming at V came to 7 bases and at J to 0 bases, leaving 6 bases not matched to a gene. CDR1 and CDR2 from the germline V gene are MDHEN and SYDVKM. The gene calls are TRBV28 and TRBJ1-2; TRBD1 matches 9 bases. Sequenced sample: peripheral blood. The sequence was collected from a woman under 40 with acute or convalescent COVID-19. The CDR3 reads CASMGQGLANYGYTF. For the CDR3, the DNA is TGTGCCAGCATGGGACAGGGCCTAGCTAACTATGGCTACACCTTC.